This T cell receptor (beta chain) was obtained from a study of CD8 T cells in ankylosing spondylitis. Unmatched junction bases numbered 15, after V lost 3 bases and J lost 4 bases. This CDR3 is 17 amino acids long. Germline V gene data show CDR1 as DFQATT and CDR2 as SNEGSKA (reference sequence). This clonotype appeared many times. TCRdb itself ran the 5' RACE reads through MiXCR, one entry per CDR3 protein. This table holds about 130,000 distinct CDR3 sequences, over 6.5% found once. The V gene is TRBV20-1, the J gene TRBJ1-2; TRBD1 matches at 9 bases. This receptor was identified in a male donor with ankylosing spondylitis or in good health (not recorded which). The sample consisted of blood, either unsorted or a sorted T cell fraction (not recorded which). The CDR3 protein is CSARVKSGTGTSYGYTF. The CDR3 nucleotides are TGCAGTGCTAGGGTAAAATCCGGGACAGGGACCTCCTATGGCTACACCTTC.